The 22 T cell receptor beta chains listed next were all sequenced from one sample in a study of T cell repertoires in ileal Crohn's disease. Sample time point: proximal margin of the surgical specimen (macroscopically non-inflamed). Sequencing was performed with immunoSEQ multiplex PCR; in TCRdb, only in-frame clones are kept and a portion is missing. The sample lists approximately 7,000 clones, 74% seen once, with around 8.6% in the top ten. Sequenced sample: ileal tissue. These receptors were taken from an adult with Crohn's disease.

The V and J genes are TRBV9 and TRBJ1-1; no reliable D call. CDR3 size: 13 residues. Germline V CDR1 and CDR2: SGDLS, YYNGEE. Trimming removed 4 bases from V and 4 bases from J, with 11 bases in between. Here the CDR3 reads CASSHRTGTEAFF. The CDR3 nucleotides are TGTGCCAGCAGCCACCGGACCGGCACTGAAGCTTTCTTT. Drawing the rest from reference TRBV9 and TRBJ1-1, the complete variable domain is DSGVTQTPKHLITATGQRVTLRCSPRSGDLSVYWYQQSLDQGLQFLIQYYNGEERAKGNILERFSAQQFPDLHSELNLSSLELGDSALYFCASSHRTGTEAFFGQGTRLTVV.

The V and J genes are TRBV25-1 and TRBJ2-5; D gene unclear. V lost 10 bases and J 4 bases, leaving 7 bases between the germline ends. The CDR3 is 10 residues long. Germline V gene sequence: CDR1 MGHDK, CDR2 SYGVNS. CDR3 in amino acids: CATSRETQYF. The CDR3, as DNA: TGTGCCACCTCCCGAGAGACCCAGTACTTC.

The sample holds a few counts of this clone. The chain is built from TRBV29-1 and TRBJ1-2; 7 bases match TRBD1. CDR1 and CDR2 (germline): SQVTM, ANQGSEA. The trim removed 7 bases at V and 4 bases at J, leaving 6 bases unmatched. This CDR3 is built from 12 residues. CDR3 sequence (DNA): TGCAGCGCTTCCGGGACAGCCTATGGCTACACCTTC. Its protein is CSASGTAYGYTF. Full variable domain (rest looked up from reference TRBV29-1 and TRBJ1-2): SAVISQKPSRDICQRGTSLTIQCQVDSQVTMMFWYRQQPGQSLTLIATANQGSEATYESGFVIDKFPISRPNLTFSTLTVSNMSPEDSSIYLCSASGTAYGYTFGSGTRLTVV.

The chain has TRBV5-1 and TRBJ2-1, with 11 positions matching TRBD1. J gave up 7 bases and V 4 bases, and 4 bases lay outside the gene matches. Germline lookup yields CDR1 SGHRS and CDR2 YFSETQ. The CDR3 length is 14 residues. The CDR3, as DNA: TGCGCCAGCAGCGGACAGGGGGCGCTTAATGAGCAGTTCTTC. Amino acids: CASSGQGALNEQFF.

The chain combines TRBV28 with TRBJ1-2, with D hard to call. V was shortened by 7 bases and J by 3 bases, with 12 bases between the two germline ends. CDR1 and CDR2 from the germline V gene are MDHEN and SYDVKM. The CDR3 spans 13 residues. The CDR3 region has the DNA TGTGCCAGCAACCCGGCCCTTCACTATGGCTACACCTTC. It is translated as CASNPALHYGYTF.

The CDR3: CASSGLAAYNEQFF. The DNA of the CDR3 is TGTGCCAGCAGTGGACTAGCGGCCTACAATGAGCAGTTCTTC. The J gene is TRBJ2-1, the V gene TRBV6-9; 10 bases fit TRBD2. Germline CDR1 MNHGY, CDR2 SVAAGI. Trimming at V came to 5 bases and at J to 2 bases, leaving 0 bases not matched to a gene. The CDR3 is 14 residues long.

By share of the sample, this clone is medium-sized (0.01 to 0.1%). The chain combines TRBV6-4 with TRBJ2-1; 9 bases match TRBD2. Per the germline V gene, CDR1 is MRHNA and CDR2 is SNTAGT. The CDR3 is made up of 15 amino acids. Trimming at V came to 5 bases and at J to 3 bases, leaving 5 bases not matched to a gene. The CDR3 is CASSHLAGDYNEQFF. CDR3 nucleotide sequence: TGTGCCAGCAGTCATTTAGCGGGAGACTACAATGAGCAGTTCTTC.

CDR3 sequence reads: CSVGGAGNEQYF. The CDR3 DNA is TGCAGCGTTGGGGGGGCAGGGAACGAGCAGTACTTC. The gene calls are TRBV29-1 and TRBJ2-7; the D call may be TRBD1 or TRBD2 (6 bases each). The CDR3 is made up of 12 amino acids. Germline V gene sequence: CDR1 SQVTM, CDR2 ANQGSEA. Between the trimmed V and J ends, which lost 4 bases and 5 bases, there was a span of 12 bases.

The chain combines TRBV27 with TRBJ2-3; 7 nucleotides agree with TRBD1. The CDR3 has 16 residues. Germline CDR1 and CDR2: MNHEY and SMNVEV (reference sequence). J lost 0 bases, V lost 7 bases, and 10 bases had no gene match. The CDR3 protein is CASTATGTASTDTQYF. The CDR3 nucleotides read TGTGCCAGCACCGCAACCGGGACAGCTAGCACAGATACGCAGTATTTT.

The rearrangement links TRBV4-1 to TRBJ2-2, with TRBD1 identical over 7 bases. J gave up 7 bases and V 4 bases, and 9 bases lay outside the gene matches. Per germline, CDR1 MGHRA and CDR2 YSYEKL. This CDR3 is built from 15 residues. For the CDR3, the DNA is TGCGCCAGCAGCCTTGACAGGGAAGGGGTCGGGGAGCTGTTTTTT. Protein product: CASSLDREGVGELFF.

The chain links TRBV15 to TRBJ1-5, with D possibly being TRBD1 (5 bases). Germline-derived CDR1 and CDR2 are LNHNV and YYDKDF (reference sequence). The V end was cut by 1 base, the J end by 1 base, with 17 bases between. The CDR3 consists of 18 residues. The CDR3 is CATSRGTRGRFSNQPQHF. The CDR3 region has the DNA TGTGCCACCAGCAGAGGGACAAGAGGGAGGTTCAGCAATCAGCCCCAGCATTTT.

V and J are TRBV28 and TRBJ2-7, with TRBD2 identical over 9 bases. Trimming at V came to 6 bases and at J to 0 bases, leaving 6 bases not matched to a gene. This CDR3 has 15 amino acids. The germline gives CDR1 MDHEN, CDR2 SYDVKM. CDR3 sequence (DNA): TGTGCCAGCAGAACCCGAGCGGGAGGCTCCTACGAGCAGTACTTC. Translating gives CASRTRAGGSYEQYF.

This clone was detected only once. V usage is TRBV7-2 and J usage is TRBJ2-2; D tentatively reads TRBD1 or TRBD2 (5 bases each). CDR3 size: 16 residues. Germline V gene sequence: CDR1 SGHTA, CDR2 FQGNSA. The V end lost 4 bases, the J end lost 4 bases, and 16 bases lay between the germline ends. The CDR3 region is CASSSQVGPFTGELFF. The CDR3 nucleotides are TGTGCCAGCAGCTCCCAGGTGGGACCGTTCACCGGGGAGCTGTTTTTT.

V gene TRBV5-4 combines with J gene TRBJ1-2; D is perhaps TRBD1 (6 bases). Looked up from germline, CDR1 is SGHNT and CDR2 is YYREEE (reference sequence). V shed 4 bases and J shed 0 bases, with 16 bases lying between them. The CDR3 is 16 amino acids. The CDR3 sequence is CASSGGDILSNYGYTF. CDR3 in DNA: TGTGCCAGCAGCGGGGGGGACATCTTGTCTAACTATGGCTACACCTTC.

Relative to its sample, this clone is medium-sized. The chain uses TRBV6-6 and TRBJ1-1; D unresolved. V was cut by 3 bases and J by 4 bases, with 3 bases left in between. The CDR3 is made up of 11 amino acids. The germline V gene encodes CDR1 MNHNY and CDR2 SVGAGI (reference sequence). The CDR3 DNA reads as TGTGCCAGCAGTTATCTCACTGAAGCTTTCTTT. Translating gives CASSYLTEAFF.

The rearrangement uses TRBV28 and TRBJ2-1; 10 bases agree with TRBD2. CDR1 is MDHEN and CDR2 is SYDVKM in the germline V gene. Trimming removed 6 bases from V and 7 bases from J; junction bases left unmatched: 15. The CDR3 sequence is 17 residues long. DNA for the CDR3: TGTGCCAGCAGCTTGGGGGCTAGCGGGAGTCGGGATAATGAGCAGTTCTTC. Translation: CASSLGASGSRDNEQFF.

This rearrangement joins TRBV14 to TRBJ2-5; D might be TRBD2 (6 bases). The CDR3 spans 17 residues. Trimming shortened V by 1 base and J by 4 bases, and 19 bases separated the two germline ends. Germline loops: CDR1 SGHDN, CDR2 FVKESK. CDR3 region: CASSQVGTGRRGETQYF. The DNA of the CDR3 is TGTGCCAGCAGCCAAGTCGGGACTGGAAGACGGGGAGAGACCCAGTACTTC.

V usage is TRBV19 and J usage is TRBJ1-1; D unclear. Germline-derived CDR1 and CDR2 are LNHDA and SQIVND (reference sequence). The V gene lost 7 bases and the J gene lost 3 bases, with 12 bases spanning the gap. CDR3 size: 13 residues. The CDR3 bases are TGTGCCAGTAAAAGGGTTCTGGACACTGAAGCTTTCTTT. Residues: CASKRVLDTEAFF.

The CDR3 DNA reads as TGTGCCAGCAGTTTATCGGCCGCCCGGCTCTACAATGAGCAGTTCTTC. Protein: CASSLSAARLYNEQFF. The chain combines TRBV6-5 with TRBJ2-1, with D unresolved. Germline CDR1 MNHEY, CDR2 SVGAGI. The CDR3 has 16 residues. V lost 4 bases, J lost 3 bases, and 16 bases lay in between.

The chain combines TRBV7-3 with TRBJ2-2; D may be TRBD1 (6 bases). The CDR3 length is 16 residues. Germline V lookup: CDR1 SGHTA, CDR2 FQGTGA. Deletions cut 0 bases from V and 7 bases from J, with 15 bases between. CDR3 sequence (DNA): TGTGCCAGCAGCTTAACGGGGGCGATTGGTGGCGGGGAGCTGTTTTTT. Translated: CASSLTGAIGGGELFF.

The chain couples TRBV7-8 to TRBJ2-1; 8 positions agree with TRBD1. CDR3 length: 15 amino acids. CDR1 SGHVS and CDR2 FQNEAQ come from the germline V gene. With V trimmed by 0 bases and J by 7 bases, 5 bases remained unmatched. The CDR3 DNA reads as TGTGCCAGCAGCTTAGCAGGACAGGGAGCTAATGAGCAGTTCTTC. Its protein product is CASSLAGQGANEQFF.

The V call is TRBV7-9, the J call TRBJ2-7; 15 positions agree with TRBD2. This CDR3 has 16 amino acids. CDR1 and CDR2 from the germline V gene are SEHNR and FQNEAQ (reference sequence). J lost 7 bases, V lost 4 bases, and 8 bases had no gene match. For the CDR3, the DNA is TGTGCCAGCAGCTCGGGACTAGCGGGAGGTATCGGGGAGCAGTACTTC. As protein: CASSSGLAGGIGEQYF.